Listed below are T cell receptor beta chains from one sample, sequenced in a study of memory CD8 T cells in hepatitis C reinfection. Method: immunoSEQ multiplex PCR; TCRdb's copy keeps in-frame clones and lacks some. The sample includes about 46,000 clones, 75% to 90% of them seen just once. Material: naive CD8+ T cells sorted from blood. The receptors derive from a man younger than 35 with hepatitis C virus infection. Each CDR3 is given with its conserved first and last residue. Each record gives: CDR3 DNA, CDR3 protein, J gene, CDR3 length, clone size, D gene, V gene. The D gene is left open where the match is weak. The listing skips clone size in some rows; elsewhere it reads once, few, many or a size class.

CDR3 DNA: TGTGCCAGCAGCTCTAGCGTTGAGAACACCGGGGAGCTGTTTTTT
CDR3 protein: CASSSSVENTGELFF
J gene: TRBJ2-2
CDR3 length: 15
clone size: NA
D gene: NA
V gene: TRBV7-3

CDR3 DNA: TGCGCCAGCAGCCTAAACAGGGAATTGGACACTGAAGCTTTCTTT
CDR3 protein: CASSLNRELDTEAFF
J gene: TRBJ1-1
CDR3 length: 15
clone size: few
D gene: NA
V gene: TRBV4-1

CDR3 DNA: TGTGCCAGTAGTATGACTAGCGGGCCCTACAATGAGCAGTTCTTC
CDR3 protein: CASSMTSGPYNEQFF
J gene: TRBJ2-1
CDR3 length: 15
clone size: NA
D gene: TRBD2
V gene: TRBV19

CDR3 DNA: TGTGCCAGCAGTGAGGCCCACCGGGACAATCGCGCTTTCTTT
CDR3 protein: CASSEAHRDNRAFF
J gene: TRBJ1-1
CDR3 length: 14
clone size: NA
D gene: NA
V gene: TRBV2

CDR3 DNA: TGTGCTATCGGGGCGGGAGGGAGTTACAATGAGCAGTTCTTC
CDR3 protein: CAIGAGGSYNEQFF
J gene: TRBJ2-1
CDR3 length: 14
clone size: NA
D gene: TRBD2
V gene: TRBV7-9

CDR3 DNA: TGTGCCAGCAGTTTACTAGGCGGCGCGAACACCGGGGAGCTGTTTTTT
CDR3 protein: CASSLLGGANTGELFF
J gene: TRBJ2-2
CDR3 length: 16
clone size: NA
D gene: NA
V gene: TRBV27

CDR3 DNA: TGTGCCAGCAGACCTAGCGGGAGGGCGGCCAAAAACATTCAGTACTTC
CDR3 protein: CASRPSGRAAKNIQYF
J gene: TRBJ2-4
CDR3 length: 16
clone size: NA
D gene: TRBD2
V gene: TRBV28

CDR3 DNA: TGCAGCGTTCCCACACTAGCGGGAGGGAGTGAGCAGTTCTTC
CDR3 protein: CSVPTLAGGSEQFF
J gene: TRBJ2-1
CDR3 length: 14
clone size: NA
D gene: TRBD2
V gene: TRBV29-1

CDR3 DNA: TGTGCCAGCAGTTTGGTGGGACAGGGGGACTACGAGCAGTACTTC
CDR3 protein: CASSLVGQGDYEQYF
J gene: TRBJ2-7
CDR3 length: 15
clone size: NA
D gene: TRBD1
V gene: TRBV27

CDR3 DNA: TGTGCCCAGGACGGGGCGCGGGGCTATGGCTACACCTTC
CDR3 protein: CAQDGARGYGYTF
J gene: TRBJ1-2
CDR3 length: 13
clone size: NA
D gene: NA
V gene: TRBV7-9

CDR3 DNA: TGTGCCAGCAGTGTTGGACTAGCGGGAGAAGATACGCAGTATTTT
CDR3 protein: CASSVGLAGEDTQYF
J gene: TRBJ2-3
CDR3 length: 15
clone size: NA
D gene: TRBD2
V gene: TRBV27

CDR3 DNA: TGTGCCAGCAGCTTGGCCCCTCTAGCGGGAGGGAACACCGGGGAGCTGTTTTTT
CDR3 protein: CASSLAPLAGGNTGELFF
J gene: TRBJ2-2
CDR3 length: 18
clone size: NA
D gene: TRBD2
V gene: TRBV5-4

CDR3 DNA: TGTGCCAGCAGCCAGACGGCCGGGACTAGCGGGTTAGGATTGTACGAGCAGTACTTC
CDR3 protein: CASSQTAGTSGLGLYEQYF
J gene: TRBJ2-7
CDR3 length: 19
clone size: NA
D gene: TRBD2
V gene: TRBV7-9

CDR3 DNA: TGTGCCAGCAGTGAATTTGCCCTAAGGGAGTGGCCCAAAAACATTCAGTACTTC
CDR3 protein: CASSEFALREWPKNIQYF
J gene: TRBJ2-4
CDR3 length: 18
clone size: NA
D gene: NA
V gene: TRBV6-1

CDR3 DNA: TGTGCCAGCAGCTTGGAGGACAGCTACGAGCAGTACTTC
CDR3 protein: CASSLEDSYEQYF
J gene: TRBJ2-7
CDR3 length: 13
clone size: NA
D gene: NA
V gene: TRBV5-8

CDR3 DNA: TGTGCCAGCAGCCCGGGACAGGGTATCACTGAAGCTTTCTTT
CDR3 protein: CASSPGQGITEAFF
J gene: TRBJ1-1
CDR3 length: 14
clone size: NA
D gene: TRBD1
V gene: TRBV5-8

CDR3 DNA: TGTGCCTGGAGTTCCCCGGGACAGTGGTATAATTCACCCCTCCACTTT
CDR3 protein: CAWSSPGQWYNSPLHF
J gene: TRBJ1-6
CDR3 length: 16
clone size: once
D gene: TRBD1
V gene: TRBV30

CDR3 DNA: TGTGCCAGCAGCGTAGAAGGGGAGAACACTGAAGCTTTCTTT
CDR3 protein: CASSVEGENTEAFF
J gene: TRBJ1-1
CDR3 length: 14
clone size: NA
D gene: NA
V gene: TRBV9

CDR3 DNA: TGCGCCAGCAGCTTTTTTAGCGGGAACTACGAGCAGTACTTC
CDR3 protein: CASSFFSGNYEQYF
J gene: TRBJ2-7
CDR3 length: 14
clone size: NA
D gene: TRBD2
V gene: TRBV5-1

CDR3 DNA: TGTGCCAGCAGCTTAGTCTGGGCCCAAGGCACAGATACGCAGTATTTT
CDR3 protein: CASSLVWAQGTDTQYF
J gene: TRBJ2-3
CDR3 length: 16
clone size: NA
D gene: NA
V gene: TRBV7-2

CDR3 DNA: TGTGCCAGCAGTTTATCCGGCGGGGACAATGAGCAGTTCTTC
CDR3 protein: CASSLSGGDNEQFF
J gene: TRBJ2-1
CDR3 length: 14
clone size: NA
D gene: NA
V gene: TRBV27

CDR3 DNA: TGTGCCAGCAGCCATTCGGGAGGGTCGGGGAGGGAAGCTTTCTTT
CDR3 protein: CASSHSGGSGREAFF
J gene: TRBJ1-1
CDR3 length: 15
clone size: NA
D gene: NA
V gene: TRBV6-5

CDR3 DNA: TGCGCCAGCAGCCTCAACCTCGACAGGGGGCAAGCAGATACGCAGTATTTT
CDR3 protein: CASSLNLDRGQADTQYF
J gene: TRBJ2-3
CDR3 length: 17
clone size: NA
D gene: TRBD1
V gene: TRBV5-1

CDR3 DNA: TGTGCCAGCAGCTTGGGTACAGGGGCAGGTACTGAAGCTTTCTTT
CDR3 protein: CASSLGTGAGTEAFF
J gene: TRBJ1-1
CDR3 length: 15
clone size: NA
D gene: TRBD1
V gene: TRBV5-5